The sequence of this T cell receptor (beta chain) was determined in a study of blood T cell repertoires in COVID-19. Study summary: Collection of acute and convalescent COVID-19 samples took place in the United States, Italy and Spain. The cDNA or gDNA used as material had been derived from T cells, B-cell-depleted T cells, or PBMCs.

Per the original methods: Reference gene primer amplification yielded estimated nucleated cell counts. The table came from immunoSEQ multiplex PCR; TCRdb's copy has only in-frame clones and leaves some out. The DNA gave D and trimming, while V, J and clone size come from that table. The table includes fewer than 100,000 clones, 80% to 90% detected once. This clonotype originated in a woman older than 75 with acute or convalescent COVID-19. Material: peripheral blood.

The DNA of the CDR3 is TGTGCCAGCAGTGTAATTCAGGGAAATCAGCCCCAGCATTTT. Encoded protein: CASSVIQGNQPQHF. This chain uses TRBV2 with TRBJ1-5; D perhaps matches TRBD1 (5 bases). Germline V gives CDR1 SNHLY, CDR2 FYNNEI. This CDR3 is built from 14 residues. Trimming left V 4 bases short and J 4 bases short, with 11 bases between.